The 11 T cell receptor beta chains below come from one sample, sequenced in a study of T cell responses to AZD1222 COVID-19 vaccine. Method: immunoSEQ multiplex PCR; TCRdb's copy keeps in-frame clones and lacks some. The table lists roughly 100,000 clones, roughly 90% of them singletons. The source was peripheral blood, collected on day 0 of AZD1222 vaccination. These receptors all stem from an adult in good health.

The chain couples TRBV29-1 to TRBJ2-7; D gene ambiguous. CDR3 size: 14 residues. Looked up from germline, CDR1 is SQVTM and CDR2 is ANQGSEA. Trimming shortened V by 4 bases and J by 2 bases, and 15 bases separated the two germline ends. CDR3 nucleotides: TGCAGCGTTGTTTTAGTGGACGGTCCCTACGAGCAGTACTTC. Translated, it gives CSVVLVDGPYEQYF.

The V and J genes are TRBV19 and TRBJ1-5, with a possible D match to TRBD1 (5 bases). Germline V gene lookup returns CDR1 LNHDA and CDR2 SQIVND (reference sequence). V was trimmed by 0 bases and J by 1 base, leaving 13 bases between them. CDR3 size: 17 residues. DNA for the CDR3: TGTGCCAGTAGTATAGATCGTCCAGGGAGGAGCAATCAGCCCCAGCATTTT. Translated: CASSIDRPGRSNQPQHF.

The rearrangement links TRBV27 to TRBJ2-7; 11 bases line up with TRBD2. Germline lookup yields CDR1 MNHEY and CDR2 SMNVEV (reference sequence). The CDR3 has 15 residues. Trimming took 2 bases from V and 6 from J; bases not matched to a gene: 6. The CDR3 loop reads CASSLLLAGGSEQYF. CDR3 bases: TGTGCCAGCAGTTTACTCCTAGCGGGAGGCTCCGAGCAGTACTTC.

The J gene is TRBJ1-1, the V gene TRBV20-1; 10 positions agree with TRBD1. Germline trimming cut 3 bases from V and 10 bases from J; bases unmatched to any gene: 2. CDR3 length equals 11 residues. Per the germline V gene, CDR1 is DFQATT and CDR2 is SNEGSKA (reference sequence). The CDR3 here is CSARRTGGAFF. The CDR3 DNA reads as TGCAGTGCTAGGAGGACAGGGGGAGCTTTCTTT.

The rearrangement links TRBV9 to TRBJ1-1; TRBD1 matches 7 bases. J lost 2 bases, V lost 8 bases, and 6 bases had no gene match. The CDR3 extends over 13 amino acids. Germline V CDR1 and CDR2: SGDLS, YYNGEE. The CDR3 DNA is TGTGCCAGTTCCAGGGGGTCCAACACTGAAGCTTTCTTT. Protein product: CASSRGSNTEAFF.

This clone was recorded once. V gene TRBV18 combines with J gene TRBJ1-1; no clear D gene. The germline V gene encodes CDR1 KGHSH and CDR2 LQKENI. The CDR3 totals 15 residues. Trimming took 6 bases from V and 1 from J, leaving 15 bases between them. CDR3 protein: CASSRGKDQNTEAFF. The CDR3 bases are TGTGCCAGCTCTCGAGGGAAGGACCAGAACACTGAAGCTTTCTTT. The complete variable domain, with remaining parts taken from reference TRBV18 and TRBJ1-1, reads NAGVMQNPRHLVRRRGQEARLRCSPMKGHSHVYWYRQLPEEGLKFMVYLQKENIIDESGMPKERFSAEFPKEGPSILRIQQVVRGDSAAYFCASSRGKDQNTEAFFGQGTRLTVV.

This chain joins TRBV21-1 and TRBJ1-2. TRBV21-1 is a pseudogene. CDR3 size: 14 residues. Here the CDR3 DNA reads TGTGCCAGCAGGCCGGGACCCCGGGGAGATGGCTACACCTTC. Its translation: CASRPGPRGDGYTF.

This chain uses TRBV9 with TRBJ2-5, with a tentative D call TRBD2 (5 bases). The V end was cut by 7 bases, the J end by 0 bases, with 10 bases between. CDR1 and CDR2 (germline): SGDLS, YYNGEE. The length of the CDR3 is 13 residues. CDR3 sequence reads: CASLAGDQETQYF. CDR3 sequence (DNA): TGTGCCAGCCTGGCGGGTGACCAAGAGACCCAGTACTTC. The full variable domain, rest sourced from reference TRBV9 and TRBJ2-5, is DSGVTQTPKHLITATGQRVTLRCSPRSGDLSVYWYQQSLDQGLQFLIQYYNGEERAKGNILERFSAQQFPDLHSELNLSSLELGDSALYFCASLAGDQETQYFGPGTRLLVL.

V usage is TRBV2 and J usage is TRBJ2-3, with TRBD2 as a possible D gene (6 bases). Trimming shortened V by 8 bases and J by 1 base, and 10 bases separated the two germline ends. The CDR3 sequence is 13 residues long. Per germline, CDR1 SNHLY and CDR2 FYNNEI. CDR3 region: CASRDSGTDTQYF. The DNA for the CDR3 is TGTGCCAGCCGGGACTCGGGCACAGATACGCAGTATTTT.

The chain couples TRBV19 to TRBJ2-7, with TRBD1 identical over 7 bases. Germline CDR1 LNHDA, CDR2 SQIVND (reference sequence). This CDR3 contains 12 residues. V gave up 6 bases and J gave up 6 bases; unmatched junction bases: 5. This chain's CDR3 is CASSLYRGEQYF. The CDR3 DNA reads as TGTGCCAGTAGCTTGTACAGGGGCGAGCAGTACTTC.

The rearrangement uses TRBV29-1 and TRBJ1-2, with 7 bases fitting TRBD1. Germline lookup yields CDR1 SQVTM and CDR2 ANQGSEA. V was clipped by 6 bases and J by 0 bases; unmatched bases: 4. There are 13 residues in the CDR3. CDR3: CSVGDRSNYGYTF. The CDR3 nucleotides are TGCAGCGTCGGGGACAGATCTAACTATGGCTACACCTTC.